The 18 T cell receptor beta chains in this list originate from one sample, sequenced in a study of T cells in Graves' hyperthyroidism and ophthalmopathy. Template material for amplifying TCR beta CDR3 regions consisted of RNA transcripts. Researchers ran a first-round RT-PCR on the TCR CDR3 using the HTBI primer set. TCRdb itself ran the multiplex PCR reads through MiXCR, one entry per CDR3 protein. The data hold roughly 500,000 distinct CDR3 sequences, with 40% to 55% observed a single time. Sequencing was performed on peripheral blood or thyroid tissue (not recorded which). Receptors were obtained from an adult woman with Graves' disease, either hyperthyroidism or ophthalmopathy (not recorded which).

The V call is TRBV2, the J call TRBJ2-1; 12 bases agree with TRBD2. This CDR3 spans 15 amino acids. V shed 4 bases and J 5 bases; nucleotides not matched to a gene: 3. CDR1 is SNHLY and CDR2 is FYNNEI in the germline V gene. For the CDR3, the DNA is TGTGCCAGCAGTGCCCTAGCGGGAGGGGACAATGAGCAGTTCTTC. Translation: CASSALAGGDNEQFF.

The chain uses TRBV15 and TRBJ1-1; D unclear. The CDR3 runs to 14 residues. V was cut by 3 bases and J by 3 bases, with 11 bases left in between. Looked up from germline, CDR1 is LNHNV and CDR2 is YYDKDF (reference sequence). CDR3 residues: CATSSPFMDTEAFF. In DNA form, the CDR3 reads TGTGCCACCAGCAGTCCCTTTATGGACACTGAAGCTTTCTTT.

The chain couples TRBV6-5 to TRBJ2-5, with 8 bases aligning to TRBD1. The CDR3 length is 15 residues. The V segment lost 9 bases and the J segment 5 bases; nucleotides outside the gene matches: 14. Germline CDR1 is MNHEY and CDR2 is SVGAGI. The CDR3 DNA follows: TGTGCCAGTAAACGAAGACAGGGGCCTGAGGAGACCCAGTACTTC. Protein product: CASKRRQGPEETQYF.

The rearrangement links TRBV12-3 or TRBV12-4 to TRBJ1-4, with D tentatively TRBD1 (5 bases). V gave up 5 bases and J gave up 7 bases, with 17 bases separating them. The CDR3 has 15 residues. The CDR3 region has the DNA TGTGCCAGCAGTCCTGGCCGTTTGGGGGTTGAAAAACTGTTTTTT. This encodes CASSPGRLGVEKLFF.

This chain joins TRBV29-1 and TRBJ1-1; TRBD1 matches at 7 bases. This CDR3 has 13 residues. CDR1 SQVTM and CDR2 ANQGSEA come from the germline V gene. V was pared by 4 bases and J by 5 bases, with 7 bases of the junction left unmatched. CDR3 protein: CSVVRQGETEAFF. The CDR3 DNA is TGCAGCGTTGTGCGACAGGGAGAAACTGAAGCTTTCTTT.

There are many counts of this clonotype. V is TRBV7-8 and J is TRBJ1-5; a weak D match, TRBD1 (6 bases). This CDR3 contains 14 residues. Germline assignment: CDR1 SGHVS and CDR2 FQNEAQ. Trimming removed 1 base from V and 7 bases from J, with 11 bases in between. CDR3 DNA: TGTGCCAGCAGCTTAGTGGGGGCAGGACAGCCCCAGCATTTT. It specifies CASSLVGAGQPQHF.

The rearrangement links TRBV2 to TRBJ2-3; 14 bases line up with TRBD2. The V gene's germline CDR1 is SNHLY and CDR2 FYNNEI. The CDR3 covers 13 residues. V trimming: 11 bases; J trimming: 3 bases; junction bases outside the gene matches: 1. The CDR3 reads CAGTSGRTDTQYF. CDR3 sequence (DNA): TGTGCCGGGACTAGCGGGAGAACAGATACGCAGTATTTT.

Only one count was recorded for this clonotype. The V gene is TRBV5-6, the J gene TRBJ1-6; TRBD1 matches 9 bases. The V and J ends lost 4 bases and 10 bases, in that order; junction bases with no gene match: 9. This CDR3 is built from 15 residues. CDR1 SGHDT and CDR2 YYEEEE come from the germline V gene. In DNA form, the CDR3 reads TGTGCCAGCAGCGCCCGGGACAGGGTACGCTCACCCCTCCACTTT. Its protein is CASSARDRVRSPLHF. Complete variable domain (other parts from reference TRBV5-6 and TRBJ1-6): DAGVTQSPTHLIKTRGQQVTLRCSPKSGHDTVSWYQQALGQGPQFIFQYYEEEERQRGNFPDRFSGHQFPNYSSELNVNALLLGDSALYLCASSARDRVRSPLHFGNGTRLTVT.

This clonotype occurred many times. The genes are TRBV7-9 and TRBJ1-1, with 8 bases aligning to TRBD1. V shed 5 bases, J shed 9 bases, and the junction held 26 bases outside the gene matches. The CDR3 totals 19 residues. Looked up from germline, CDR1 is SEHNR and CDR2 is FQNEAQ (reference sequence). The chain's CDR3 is CASSPQRSKTRGRLMKAFF. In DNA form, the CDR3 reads TGTGCCAGCAGCCCGCAACGCTCTAAAACCAGGGGGCGGTTGATGAAAGCTTTCTTT.

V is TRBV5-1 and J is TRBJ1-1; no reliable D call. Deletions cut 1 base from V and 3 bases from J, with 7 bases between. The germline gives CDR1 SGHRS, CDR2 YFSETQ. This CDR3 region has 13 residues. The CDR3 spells CASSLRADTEAFF. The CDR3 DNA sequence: TGCGCCAGCAGCTTGAGGGCTGACACTGAAGCTTTCTTT.

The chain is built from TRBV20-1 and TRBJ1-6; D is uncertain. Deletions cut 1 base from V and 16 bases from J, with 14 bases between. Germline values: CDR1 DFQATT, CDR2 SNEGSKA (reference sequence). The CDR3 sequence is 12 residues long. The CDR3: CSARGLAEALHF. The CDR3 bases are TGCAGTGCTAGAGGTTTAGCCGAAGCGCTCCACTTT.

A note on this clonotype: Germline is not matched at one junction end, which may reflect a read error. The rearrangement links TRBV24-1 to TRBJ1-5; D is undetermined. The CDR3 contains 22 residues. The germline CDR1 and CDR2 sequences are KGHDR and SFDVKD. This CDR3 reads CAASDTSGSLGGRAAPNQPQHF. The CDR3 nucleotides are TGTGCCGCCAGTGATACTAGCGGGAGTTTAGGCGGCCGGGCAGCCCCTAATCAGCCCCAGCATTTT.

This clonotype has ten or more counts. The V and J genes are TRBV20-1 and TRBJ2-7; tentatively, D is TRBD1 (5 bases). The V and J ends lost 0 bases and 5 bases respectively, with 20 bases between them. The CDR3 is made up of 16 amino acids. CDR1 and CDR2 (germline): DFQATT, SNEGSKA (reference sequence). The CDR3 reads CSARDESGRSLDEQYF. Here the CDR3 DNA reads TGCAGTGCTAGAGATGAGTCAGGGCGGTCCTTAGACGAGCAGTACTTC.

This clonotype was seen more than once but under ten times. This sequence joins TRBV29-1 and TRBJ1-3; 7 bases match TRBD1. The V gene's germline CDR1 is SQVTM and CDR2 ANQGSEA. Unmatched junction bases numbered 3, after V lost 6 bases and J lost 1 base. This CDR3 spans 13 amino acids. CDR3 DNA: TGCAGCGTGGGACAGCAATCTGGAAACACCATATATTTT. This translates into CSVGQQSGNTIYF.

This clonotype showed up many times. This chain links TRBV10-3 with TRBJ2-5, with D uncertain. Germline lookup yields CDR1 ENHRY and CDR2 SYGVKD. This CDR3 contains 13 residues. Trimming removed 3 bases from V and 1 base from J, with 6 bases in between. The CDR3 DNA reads TGTGCCATCAGTGAATTCAGCCAAGAGACCCAGTACTTC. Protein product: CAISEFSQETQYF.

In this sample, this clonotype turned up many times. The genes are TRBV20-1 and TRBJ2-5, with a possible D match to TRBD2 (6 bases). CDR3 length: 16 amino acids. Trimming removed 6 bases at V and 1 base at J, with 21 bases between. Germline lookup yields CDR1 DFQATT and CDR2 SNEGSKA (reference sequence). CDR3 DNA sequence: TGCAGTGCCCCAGGGCCCTCCTTAGCGGTCCAAGAGACCCAGTACTTC. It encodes CSAPGPSLAVQETQYF.

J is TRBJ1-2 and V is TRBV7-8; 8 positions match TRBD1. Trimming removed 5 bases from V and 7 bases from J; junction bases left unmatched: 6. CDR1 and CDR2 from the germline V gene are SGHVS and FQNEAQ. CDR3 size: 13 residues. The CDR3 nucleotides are TGTGCCAGCAGCCCTCAGGGGGCGGGTGGCTACACCTTC. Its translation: CASSPQGAGGYTF.

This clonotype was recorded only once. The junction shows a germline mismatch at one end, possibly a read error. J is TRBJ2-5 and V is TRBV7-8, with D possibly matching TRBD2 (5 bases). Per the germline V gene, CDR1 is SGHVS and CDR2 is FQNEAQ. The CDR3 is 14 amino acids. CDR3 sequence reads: CANSQVSLVSPQYF. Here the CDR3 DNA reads TGCGCCAACAGCCAAGTATCACTAGTCAGTCCCCAGTACTTC.